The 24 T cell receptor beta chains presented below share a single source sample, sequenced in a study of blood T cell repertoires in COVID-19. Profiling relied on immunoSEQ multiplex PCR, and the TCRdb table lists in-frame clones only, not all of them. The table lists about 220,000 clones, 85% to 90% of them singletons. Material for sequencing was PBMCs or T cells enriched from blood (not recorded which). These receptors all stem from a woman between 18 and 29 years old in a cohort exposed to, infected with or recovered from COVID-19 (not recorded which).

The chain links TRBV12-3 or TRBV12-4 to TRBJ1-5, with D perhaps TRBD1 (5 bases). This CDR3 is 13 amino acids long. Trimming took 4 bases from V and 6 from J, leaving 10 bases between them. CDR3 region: CASSSQVTQPQHF. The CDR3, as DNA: TGTGCCAGCAGTTCACAGGTCACTCAGCCCCAGCATTTT.

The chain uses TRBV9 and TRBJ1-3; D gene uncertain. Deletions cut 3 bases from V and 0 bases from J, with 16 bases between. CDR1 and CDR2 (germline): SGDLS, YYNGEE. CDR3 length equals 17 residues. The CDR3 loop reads CASSARPDSSSGNTIYF. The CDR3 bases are TGTGCCAGCAGCGCCCGTCCCGACTCGAGCTCTGGAAACACCATATATTTT. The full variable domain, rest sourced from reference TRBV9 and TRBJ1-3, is DSGVTQTPKHLITATGQRVTLRCSPRSGDLSVYWYQQSLDQGLQFLIQYYNGEERAKGNILERFSAQQFPDLHSELNLSSLELGDSALYFCASSARPDSSSGNTIYFGEGSWLTVV.

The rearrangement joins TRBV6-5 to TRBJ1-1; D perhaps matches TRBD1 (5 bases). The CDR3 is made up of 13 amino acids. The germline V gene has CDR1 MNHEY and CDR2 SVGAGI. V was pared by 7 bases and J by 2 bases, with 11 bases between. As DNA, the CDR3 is TGTGCCAGCATAAGGACATCAAACACTGAAGCTTTCTTT. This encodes CASIRTSNTEAFF.

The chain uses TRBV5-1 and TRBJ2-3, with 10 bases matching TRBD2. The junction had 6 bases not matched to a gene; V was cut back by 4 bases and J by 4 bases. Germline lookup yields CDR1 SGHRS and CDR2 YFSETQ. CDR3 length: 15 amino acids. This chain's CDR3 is CASSPTAGGSDTQYF. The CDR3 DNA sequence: TGCGCCAGCAGCCCGACAGCGGGGGGGTCAGATACGCAGTATTTT.

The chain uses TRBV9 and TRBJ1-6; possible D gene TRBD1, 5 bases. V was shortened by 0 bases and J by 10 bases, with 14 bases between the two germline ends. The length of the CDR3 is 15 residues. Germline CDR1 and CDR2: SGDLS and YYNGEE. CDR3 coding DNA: TGTGCCAGCAGCGTAGATGGGGGGATTGGATCACCCCTCCACTTT. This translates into CASSVDGGIGSPLHF.

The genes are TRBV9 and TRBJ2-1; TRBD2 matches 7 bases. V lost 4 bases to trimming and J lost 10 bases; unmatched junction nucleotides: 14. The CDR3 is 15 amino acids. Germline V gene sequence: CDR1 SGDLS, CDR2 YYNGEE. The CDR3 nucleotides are TGTGCCAGCAGCCCAGCGGGGCGGGAGTTAGGGGAGCAGTTCTTC. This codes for CASSPAGRELGEQFF.

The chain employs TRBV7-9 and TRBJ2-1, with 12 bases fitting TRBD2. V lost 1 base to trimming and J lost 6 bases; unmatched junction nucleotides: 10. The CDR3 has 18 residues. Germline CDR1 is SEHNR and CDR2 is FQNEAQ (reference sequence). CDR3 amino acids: CASSLDRTSGIRGNEQFF. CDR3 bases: TGTGCCAGCAGCTTAGATCGGACTAGCGGGATAAGGGGCAATGAGCAGTTCTTC.

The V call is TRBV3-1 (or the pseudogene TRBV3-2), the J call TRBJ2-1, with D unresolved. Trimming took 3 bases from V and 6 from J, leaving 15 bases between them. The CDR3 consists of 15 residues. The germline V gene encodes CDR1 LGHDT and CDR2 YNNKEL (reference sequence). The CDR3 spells CASSHQNPSSNEQFF. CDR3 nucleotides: TGTGCCAGCAGCCATCAGAATCCCTCTTCCAATGAGCAGTTCTTC.

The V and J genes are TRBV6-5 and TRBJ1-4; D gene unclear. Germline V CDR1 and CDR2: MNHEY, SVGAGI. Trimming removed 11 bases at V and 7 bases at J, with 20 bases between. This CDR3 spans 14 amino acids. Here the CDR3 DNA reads TGTGCCGCCAACTTATACGGGATGGCTGAAAAACTGTTTTTT. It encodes CAANLYGMAEKLFF.

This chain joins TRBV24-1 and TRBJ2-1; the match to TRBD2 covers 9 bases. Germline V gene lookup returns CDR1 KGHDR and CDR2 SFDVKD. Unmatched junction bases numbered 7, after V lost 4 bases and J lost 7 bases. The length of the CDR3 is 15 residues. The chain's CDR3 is CATSEAGTSKNEQFF. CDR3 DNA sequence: TGTGCCACCAGTGAGGCCGGGACTAGCAAAAATGAGCAGTTCTTC.

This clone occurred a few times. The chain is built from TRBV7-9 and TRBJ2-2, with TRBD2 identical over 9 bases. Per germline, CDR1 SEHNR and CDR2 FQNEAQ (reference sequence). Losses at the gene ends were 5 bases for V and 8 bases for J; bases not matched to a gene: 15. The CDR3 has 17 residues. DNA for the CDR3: TGTGCCAGCAGCCCCCCTCCGACTAGCGGACCGGGTGGGGAGCTGTTTTTT. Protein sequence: CASSPPPTSGPGGELFF.

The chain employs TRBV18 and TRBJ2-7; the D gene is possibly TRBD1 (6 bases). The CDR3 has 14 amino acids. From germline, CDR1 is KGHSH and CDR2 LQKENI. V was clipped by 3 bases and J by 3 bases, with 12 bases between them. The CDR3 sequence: CASSPQGQFYEQYF. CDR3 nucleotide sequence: TGTGCCAGCTCACCCCAAGGACAGTTCTACGAGCAGTACTTC.

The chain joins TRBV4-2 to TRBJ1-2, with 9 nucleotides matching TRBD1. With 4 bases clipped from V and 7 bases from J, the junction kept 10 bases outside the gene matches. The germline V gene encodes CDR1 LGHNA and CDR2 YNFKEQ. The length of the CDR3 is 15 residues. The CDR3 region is CASSLRDREIRGYTF. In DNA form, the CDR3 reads TGTGCCAGCAGCCTCAGGGACAGGGAAATCCGTGGCTACACCTTC.

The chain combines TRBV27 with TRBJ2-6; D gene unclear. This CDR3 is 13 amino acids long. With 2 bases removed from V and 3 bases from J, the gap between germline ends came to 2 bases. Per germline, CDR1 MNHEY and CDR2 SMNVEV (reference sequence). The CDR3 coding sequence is TGTGCCAGCAGTTTACTTGGGGCCAACGTCCTGACTTTC. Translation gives CASSLLGANVLTF.

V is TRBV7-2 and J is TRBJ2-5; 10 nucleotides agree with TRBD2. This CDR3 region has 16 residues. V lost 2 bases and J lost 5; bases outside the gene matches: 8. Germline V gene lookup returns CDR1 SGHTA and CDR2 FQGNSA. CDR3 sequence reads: CASSLSRLSGGETQYF. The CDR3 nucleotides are TGTGCCAGCAGCTTAAGTCGGCTTAGCGGGGGGGAGACCCAGTACTTC.

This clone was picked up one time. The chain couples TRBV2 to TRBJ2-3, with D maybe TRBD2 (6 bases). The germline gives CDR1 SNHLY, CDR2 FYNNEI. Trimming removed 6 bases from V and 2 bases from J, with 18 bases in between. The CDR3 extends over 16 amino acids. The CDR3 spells CASRGWGEYTTDTQYF. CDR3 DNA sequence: TGTGCCAGCAGGGGATGGGGGGAGTACACCACAGATACGCAGTATTTT.

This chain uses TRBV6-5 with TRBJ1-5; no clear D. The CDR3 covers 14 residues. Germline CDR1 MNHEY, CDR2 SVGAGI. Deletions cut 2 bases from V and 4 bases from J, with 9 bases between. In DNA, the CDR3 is TGTGCCAGCAGTTACGGCGGAGGTAATCAGCCCCAGCATTTT. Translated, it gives CASSYGGGNQPQHF.

The CDR3 loop reads CASSSKTGTSGANEQFF. CDR3 sequence (DNA): TGTGCCAGCAGCTCAAAGACCGGGACTAGCGGGGCCAATGAGCAGTTCTTC. The chain uses TRBV7-8 and TRBJ2-1, with TRBD2 matching over 13 bases. After removal of 4 bases from V and 6 bases from J, the junction contained 9 bases not matched to a gene. There are 17 residues in the CDR3. Germline-derived CDR1 and CDR2 are SGHVS and FQNEAQ.

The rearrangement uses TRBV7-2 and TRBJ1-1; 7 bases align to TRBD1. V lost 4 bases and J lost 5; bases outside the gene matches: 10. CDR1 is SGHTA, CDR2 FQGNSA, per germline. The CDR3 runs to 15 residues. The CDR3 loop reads CASSSPRGRGTEAFF. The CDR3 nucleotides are TGTGCCAGCAGCTCTCCGAGGGGGCGAGGGACTGAAGCTTTCTTT.

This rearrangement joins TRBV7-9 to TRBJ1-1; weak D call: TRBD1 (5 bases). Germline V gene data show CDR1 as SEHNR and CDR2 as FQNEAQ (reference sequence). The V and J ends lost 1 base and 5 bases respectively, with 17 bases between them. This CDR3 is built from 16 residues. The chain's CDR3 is CASSLGQSAGGTEAFF. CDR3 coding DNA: TGTGCCAGCAGCTTAGGTCAGTCTGCGGGGGGAACTGAAGCTTTCTTT. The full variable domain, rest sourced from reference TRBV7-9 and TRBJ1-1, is DTGVSQNPRHKITKRGQNVTFRCDPISEHNRLYWYRQTLGQGPEFLTYFQNEAQLEKSRLLSDRFSAERPKGSFSTLEIQRTEQGDSAMYLCASSLGQSAGGTEAFFGQGTRLTVV.

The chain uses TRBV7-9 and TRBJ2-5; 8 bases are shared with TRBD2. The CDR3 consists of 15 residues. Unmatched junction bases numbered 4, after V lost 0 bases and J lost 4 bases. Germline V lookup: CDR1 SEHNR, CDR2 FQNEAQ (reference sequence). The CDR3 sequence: CASSLAPGLGETQYF. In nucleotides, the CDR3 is TGTGCCAGCAGCTTAGCCCCGGGACTAGGAGAGACCCAGTACTTC.

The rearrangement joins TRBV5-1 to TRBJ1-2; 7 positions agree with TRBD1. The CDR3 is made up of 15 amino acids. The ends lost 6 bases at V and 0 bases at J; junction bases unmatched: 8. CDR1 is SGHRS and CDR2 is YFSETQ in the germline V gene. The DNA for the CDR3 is TGCGCCAGCACCTACCGGGACAGAGCTAACTATGGCTACACCTTC. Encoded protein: CASTYRDRANYGYTF. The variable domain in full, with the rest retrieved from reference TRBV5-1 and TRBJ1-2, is KAGVTQTPRYLIKTRGQQVTLSCSPISGHRSVSWYQQTPGQGLQFLFEYFSETQRNKGNFPGRFSGRQFSNSRSEMNVSTLELGDSALYLCASTYRDRANYGYTFGSGTRLTVV.

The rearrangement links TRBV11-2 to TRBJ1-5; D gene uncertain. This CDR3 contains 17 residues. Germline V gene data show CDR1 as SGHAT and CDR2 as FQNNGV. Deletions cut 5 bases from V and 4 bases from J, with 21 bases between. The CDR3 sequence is CASSHFVGTPRNQPQHF. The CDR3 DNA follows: TGTGCCAGCAGCCACTTTGTGGGCACCCCCCGGAATCAGCCCCAGCATTTT.

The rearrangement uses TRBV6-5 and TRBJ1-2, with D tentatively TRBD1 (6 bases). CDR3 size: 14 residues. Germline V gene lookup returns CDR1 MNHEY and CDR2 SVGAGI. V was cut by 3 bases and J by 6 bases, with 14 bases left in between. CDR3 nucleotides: TGTGCCAGCAGTTATCGCAGGGGAGTTGATGGCTACACCTTC. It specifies CASSYRRGVDGYTF.